This T cell receptor beta chain is from a study of blood T cell repertoires in COVID-19. Background on the study: Acute and convalescent COVID-19 samples came from the United States, Italy and Spain. Nucleic acid was either cDNA or gDNA, and it came from T cells, B-cell-depleted T cells, or PBMCs.

Profiling relied on immunoSEQ multiplex PCR, and the TCRdb table lists in-frame clones only, not all of them. The sample records 110,000 or so clones, around 84% being singletons. This CDR3 contains 14 residues. CDR1 and CDR2 from the germline V gene are MNHEY and SVGEGT. After removal of 5 bases from V and 0 bases from J, the junction contained 2 bases not matched to a gene. The source of this sequence is a woman between 40 and 55 years old with acute or convalescent COVID-19. The V gene is TRBV6-2 or TRBV6-3, the J gene TRBJ2-7, with 9 bases fitting TRBD2. The sample consisted of peripheral blood. The CDR3 sequence is CASSLAGTSYEQYF. The CDR3 region has the DNA TGTGCCAGCAGTCTAGCGGGGACCTCCTACGAGCAGTACTTC.